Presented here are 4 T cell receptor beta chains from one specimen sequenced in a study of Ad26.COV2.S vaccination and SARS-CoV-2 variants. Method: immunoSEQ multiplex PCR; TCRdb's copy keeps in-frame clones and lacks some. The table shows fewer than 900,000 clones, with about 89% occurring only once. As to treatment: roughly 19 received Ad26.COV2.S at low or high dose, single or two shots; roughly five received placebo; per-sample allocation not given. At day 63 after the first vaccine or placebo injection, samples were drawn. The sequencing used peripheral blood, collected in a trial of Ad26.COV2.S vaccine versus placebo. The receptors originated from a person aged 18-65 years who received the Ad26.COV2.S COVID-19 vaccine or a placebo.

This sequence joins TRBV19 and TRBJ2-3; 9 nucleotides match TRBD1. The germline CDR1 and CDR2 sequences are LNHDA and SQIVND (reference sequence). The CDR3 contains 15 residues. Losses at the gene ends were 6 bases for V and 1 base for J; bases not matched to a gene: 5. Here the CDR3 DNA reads TGTGCCAGTAGGCACGGGACAGGGCGCACAGATACGCAGTATTTT. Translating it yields CASRHGTGRTDTQYF.

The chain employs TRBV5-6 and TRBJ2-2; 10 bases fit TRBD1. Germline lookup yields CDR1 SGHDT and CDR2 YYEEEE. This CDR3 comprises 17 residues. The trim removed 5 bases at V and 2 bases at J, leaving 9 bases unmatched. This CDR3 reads CASSSRTGGSNTGELFF. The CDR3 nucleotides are TGTGCCAGCAGTTCCCGGACAGGGGGGTCAAACACCGGGGAGCTGTTTTTT.

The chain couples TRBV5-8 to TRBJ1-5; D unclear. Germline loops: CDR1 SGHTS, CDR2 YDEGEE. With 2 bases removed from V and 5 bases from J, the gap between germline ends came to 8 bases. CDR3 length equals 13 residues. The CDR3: CASSFAVDQPQHF. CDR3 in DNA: TGTGCCAGCAGCTTTGCGGTGGATCAGCCCCAGCATTTT.

This CDR3 reads CASSLGRGLNTEAFF. The CDR3 nucleotides are TGTGCCAGCAGCCTAGGCCGGGGATTGAACACTGAAGCTTTCTTT. This rearrangement joins TRBV7-2 to TRBJ1-1; D unclear. Germline V lookup: CDR1 SGHTA, CDR2 FQGNSA. Trimming removed 5 bases from V and 0 bases from J, with 13 bases in between. The CDR3 spans 15 residues.